The rows below give T cell receptor beta chains drawn from one sample of a study of control samples from healthy donors and cancer patients. Clones were read by immunoSEQ multiplex PCR, and TCRdb kept only the in-frame ones, dropping some. The table has under 150,000 clones, approximately 86% seen once. Sequences were obtained from blood. The receptors derive from a woman aged 30 to 39 in good health. CDR3s include the opening cysteine and the closing phenylalanine or tryptophan. A D gene is named only where the DNA matches it firmly. Clone size is given for some rows only: seen once, a few or many times, or a class if the clone is expanded.

d_gene: .; j_gene: TRBJ1-5; v_gene: TRBV11-2; len: 15; abundance: few; CDR3aa: CASSLDWQRGQPQHF; CDR3nt: TGTGCCAGCAGCTTAGATTGGCAAAGAGGTCAGCCCCAGCATTTT
d_gene: .; j_gene: TRBJ2-3; v_gene: TRBV7-2; len: 16; abundance: .; CDR3aa: CASSPTPLVTSDTQYF; CDR3nt: TGTGCCAGCAGCCCCACCCCCCTTGTGACTTCAGATACGCAGTATTTT
d_gene: .; j_gene: TRBJ1-1; v_gene: TRBV28; len: 15; abundance: .; CDR3aa: CASSFPGNMNTEAFF; CDR3nt: TGTGCCAGCAGTTTCCCTGGCAACATGAACACTGAAGCTTTCTTT
d_gene: .; j_gene: TRBJ2-5; v_gene: TRBV5-4; len: 13; abundance: .; CDR3aa: CASSTKGAETQYF; CDR3nt: TGTGCCAGCAGCACCAAAGGCGCAGAGACCCAGTACTTC
d_gene: TRBD2; j_gene: TRBJ2-5; v_gene: TRBV14; len: 15; abundance: .; CDR3aa: CASSRLAGGTETQYF; CDR3nt: TGTGCCAGCTCACGACTAGCGGGAGGCACGGAGACCCAGTACTTC
d_gene: TRBD1; j_gene: TRBJ2-7; v_gene: TRBV7-8; len: 18; abundance: .; CDR3aa: CASSRPRRDRSYSYEQYF; CDR3nt: TGTGCCAGCAGCCGACCCCGCCGGGACAGGTCCTACTCCTACGAGCAGTACTTC
d_gene: .; j_gene: TRBJ2-2; v_gene: TRBV29-1; len: 15; abundance: .; CDR3aa: CSVVGSSPNTGELFF; CDR3nt: TGCAGCGTTGTAGGGTCTAGCCCGAACACCGGGGAGCTGTTTTTT
d_gene: .; j_gene: TRBJ2-7; v_gene: TRBV18; len: 15; abundance: .; CDR3aa: CASSLPRDNPYEQYF; CDR3nt: TGTGCCAGCTCACTCCCGCGGGACAACCCCTACGAGCAGTACTTC
d_gene: .; j_gene: TRBJ1-6; v_gene: TRBV5-5; len: 14; abundance: .; CDR3aa: CASSLWQGAGPLHF; CDR3nt: TGTGCCAGCAGCTTGTGGCAGGGCGCTGGGCCCCTCCACTTT
d_gene: .; j_gene: TRBJ1-1; v_gene: TRBV5-1; len: 12; abundance: .; CDR3aa: CASSDPGTEAFF; CDR3nt: TGCGCCAGCAGCGACCCAGGGACTGAAGCTTTCTTT
d_gene: .; j_gene: TRBJ2-3; v_gene: TRBV3-1/TRBV3-2; len: 13; abundance: .; CDR3aa: CASSQDAPYTQYF; CDR3nt: TGTGCCAGCAGCCAAGATGCCCCATATACGCAGTATTTT
d_gene: .; j_gene: TRBJ2-5; v_gene: TRBV4-2; len: 14; abundance: .; CDR3aa: CASSQASEMETQYF; CDR3nt: TGTGCCAGCAGCCAAGCGTCAGAGATGGAGACCCAGTACTTC
d_gene: TRBD1; j_gene: TRBJ1-5; v_gene: TRBV15; len: 15; abundance: .; CDR3aa: CATTPTGGANQPQHF; CDR3nt: TGTGCCACCACCCCGACAGGGGGCGCAAATCAGCCCCAGCATTTT
d_gene: .; j_gene: TRBJ1-1; v_gene: TRBV10-1; len: 12; abundance: once; CDR3aa: CASSESTGATFF; CDR3nt: TGCGCCAGCAGTGAGTCAACGGGGGCAACTTTCTTT
d_gene: .; j_gene: TRBJ2-2; v_gene: TRBV15; len: 17; abundance: .; CDR3aa: CATSRDPPFSQGGELFF; CDR3nt: TGTGCCACCAGCAGAGATCCCCCTTTTTCTCAGGGGGGGGAGCTGTTTTTT
d_gene: .; j_gene: TRBJ1-1; v_gene: TRBV9; len: 13; abundance: .; CDR3aa: CASSVVVGTEAFF; CDR3nt: TGTGCCAGCAGCGTAGTCGTGGGGACTGAAGCTTTCTTT
d_gene: .; j_gene: TRBJ1-1; v_gene: TRBV5-4; len: 14; abundance: .; CDR3aa: CASSSQGRNTEAFF; CDR3nt: TGTGCCAGCAGCTCGCAGGGGAGGAACACTGAAGCTTTCTTT
d_gene: .; j_gene: TRBJ2-1; v_gene: TRBV29-1; len: 17; abundance: few; CDR3aa: CSVLPYLGATDENEQFF; CDR3nt: TGCAGCGTTCTACCCTACCTCGGAGCGACAGATGAAAATGAGCAGTTCTTC
d_gene: .; j_gene: TRBJ2-3; v_gene: TRBV6-5; len: 13; abundance: .; CDR3aa: CASSYPGTDTQYF; CDR3nt: TGTGCCAGCAGTTACCCCGGCACAGATACGCAGTATTTT
d_gene: TRBD1; j_gene: TRBJ1-2; v_gene: TRBV5-1; len: 15; abundance: once; CDR3aa: CASSLMTGGINGYTF; CDR3nt: TGCGCCAGCAGCCTAATGACAGGGGGCATTAATGGCTACACCTTC
d_gene: TRBD1; j_gene: TRBJ2-3; v_gene: TRBV2; len: 16; abundance: .; CDR3aa: CASSPPGQGSTDTQYF; CDR3nt: TGTGCCAGCAGCCCCCCGGGACAGGGAAGCACAGATACGCAGTATTTT
d_gene: TRBD1; j_gene: TRBJ2-7; v_gene: TRBV7-2; len: 15; abundance: few; CDR3aa: CASTPQGTAPYEQYF; CDR3nt: TGTGCCAGCACCCCCCAAGGGACAGCCCCCTACGAGCAGTACTTC
d_gene: .; j_gene: TRBJ1-2; v_gene: TRBV24-1; len: 15; abundance: .; CDR3aa: CATSDLHGGRDDYTF; CDR3nt: TGTGCCACCAGTGATTTGCACGGTGGCAGGGACGACTACACCTTC
d_gene: .; j_gene: TRBJ2-5; v_gene: TRBV12-5; len: 12; abundance: .; CDR3aa: CASGLVGKTQYF; CDR3nt: TGTGCTAGTGGTTTGGTAGGGAAGACCCAGTACTTC
d_gene: TRBD1; j_gene: TRBJ1-3; v_gene: TRBV11-2; len: 15; abundance: .; CDR3aa: CASSLDGRGRNTIYF; CDR3nt: TGTGCCAGCAGCTTAGATGGCAGGGGGCGAAACACCATATATTTT
d_gene: .; j_gene: TRBJ2-7; v_gene: TRBV6-6; len: 19; abundance: .; CDR3aa: CASSPLTQWGRRGTYEQYF; CDR3nt: TGTGCCAGCAGTCCTTTGACGCAGTGGGGACGCAGAGGGACCTACGAGCAGTACTTC
d_gene: .; j_gene: TRBJ1-2; v_gene: TRBV19; len: 14; abundance: .; CDR3aa: CASSTERVLRGYTF; CDR3nt: TGTGCCAGTAGTACGGAAAGGGTCCTTCGGGGCTACACCTTC
d_gene: .; j_gene: TRBJ2-5; v_gene: TRBV18; len: 13; abundance: .; CDR3aa: CASSPGVVETQYF; CDR3nt: TGTGCCAGCTCACCAGGTGTCGTGGAGACCCAGTACTTC
d_gene: .; j_gene: TRBJ1-1; v_gene: TRBV4-1; len: 16; abundance: .; CDR3aa: CASSQVGNRMNTEAFF; CDR3nt: TGCGCCAGCAGCCAAGTTGGGAACAGAATGAACACTGAAGCTTTCTTT
d_gene: .; j_gene: TRBJ1-2; v_gene: TRBV27; len: 14; abundance: .; CDR3aa: CASSFRGSRIGYTF; CDR3nt: TGTGCCAGCAGTTTTCGGGGGAGTAGGATTGGCTACACCTTC
d_gene: .; j_gene: TRBJ1-2; v_gene: TRBV13; len: 15; abundance: .; CDR3aa: CASSLSGPLGHGYTF; CDR3nt: TGTGCCAGCAGCTTATCGGGACCTCTGGGCCATGGCTACACCTTC
d_gene: .; j_gene: TRBJ2-2; v_gene: TRBV6-4; len: 12; abundance: .; CDR3aa: CASRGGTGELFF; CDR3nt: TGTGCCAGCAGAGGGGGCACCGGGGAGCTGTTTTTT
d_gene: .; j_gene: TRBJ1-2; v_gene: TRBV5-4; len: 15; abundance: .; CDR3aa: CASSLGGLEERGYTF; CDR3nt: TGTGCCAGCAGCTTGGGAGGCTTGGAGGAACGGGGCTACACCTTC
d_gene: .; j_gene: TRBJ1-2; v_gene: TRBV29-1; len: 11; abundance: medium-sized; CDR3aa: CSVEDPYGYTF; CDR3nt: TGCAGCGTTGAAGATCCTTACGGCTACACCTTC
d_gene: .; j_gene: TRBJ2-7; v_gene: TRBV27; len: 16; abundance: .; CDR3aa: CASSPWQKGASYEQYF; CDR3nt: TGTGCCAGCAGCCCATGGCAGAAAGGGGCCTCCTACGAGCAGTACTTC
d_gene: .; j_gene: TRBJ1-6; v_gene: TRBV7-3; len: 13; abundance: .; CDR3aa: CASSLYRYSPLHF; CDR3nt: TGTGCCAGCAGCTTATATCGGTATTCACCCCTCCACTTT
d_gene: .; j_gene: TRBJ2-4; v_gene: TRBV19; len: 16; abundance: .; CDR3aa: CASSSAPVDAKNIQYF; CDR3nt: TGTGCCAGTAGTAGCGCCCCGGTGGACGCCAAAAACATTCAGTACTTC
d_gene: .; j_gene: TRBJ1-2; v_gene: TRBV11-2; len: 12; abundance: .; CDR3aa: CASSPETDGYTF; CDR3nt: TGTGCCAGCAGCCCCGAGACAGATGGCTACACCTTC
d_gene: TRBD2; j_gene: TRBJ2-2; v_gene: TRBV9; len: 15; abundance: .; CDR3aa: CASSLAGAPTGELFF; CDR3nt: TGTGCCAGCAGCCTAGCGGGAGCACCTACCGGGGAGCTGTTTTTT
d_gene: .; j_gene: TRBJ1-5; v_gene: TRBV6-6; len: 17; abundance: .; CDR3aa: CASSRAVVQGVGQPQHF; CDR3nt: TGTGCCAGCAGTCGGGCCGTCGTACAGGGTGTGGGCCAGCCCCAGCATTTT